Following are 23 T cell receptor beta chains from one sample sequenced in a study of blood T cell repertoires in COVID-19. Here immunoSEQ multiplex PCR was the method, and the copy in TCRdb shows in-frame clones only, minus some. The profile shows about 120,000 clones, roughly 80% of them singletons. The sequencing input was peripheral blood. All receptors come from a human donor in a cohort sampled during active COVID-19.

The chain has TRBV27 and TRBJ2-2; D is ambiguous. V was pared by 3 bases and J by 7 bases, with 12 bases between. Germline loops: CDR1 MNHEY, CDR2 SMNVEV (reference sequence). There are 14 residues in the CDR3. The CDR3 sequence: CASSLSGRIGELFF. Here the CDR3 DNA reads TGTGCCAGCAGTTTGTCAGGTCGGATCGGGGAGCTGTTTTTT.

The J gene is TRBJ2-7, the V gene TRBV2, with 7 bases fitting TRBD2. The CDR3 is made up of 14 amino acids. Germline CDR1 SNHLY, CDR2 FYNNEI. The V segment lost 4 bases and the J segment 3 bases; nucleotides outside the gene matches: 6. This chain's CDR3 is CASSGSGADYEQYF. CDR3 DNA: TGTGCCAGCAGTGGGAGCGGGGCGGACTACGAGCAGTACTTC.

A few counts support this clone. V gene TRBV30 combines with J gene TRBJ1-6; D remains ambiguous. The germline V and J ends were trimmed by 4 bases and 10 bases, with 14 bases remaining between them. The CDR3 totals 13 residues. Germline assignment: CDR1 GTSNPN and CDR2 SVGIG (reference sequence). The CDR3 region has the DNA TGTGCCTGGAAGCTACGTCGGGTCTCACCCCTCCACTTT. This sequence encodes CAWKLRRVSPLHF.

The chain uses TRBV5-4 and TRBJ1-6; D perhaps matches TRBD1 (6 bases). CDR3 length equals 16 residues. Germline V gives CDR1 SGHNT, CDR2 YYREEE (reference sequence). V was shortened by 4 bases and J by 7 bases, with 18 bases between the two germline ends. CDR3: CASSPGQWRGNSPLHF. The CDR3 DNA reads as TGTGCCAGCAGCCCGGGACAATGGCGTGGGAATTCACCCCTCCACTTT.

This clone was counted only a few times. The J gene is TRBJ1-2, the V gene TRBV19, with D uncertain. Germline V CDR1 and CDR2: LNHDA, SQIVND (reference sequence). There are 15 residues in the CDR3. The V end was cut by 4 bases, the J end by 5 bases, with 17 bases between. DNA of the CDR3: TGTGCCAGTAGTACTTGGGCCTCATTTGCGTATGGCTACACCTTC. It codes for CASSTWASFAYGYTF.

This rearrangement joins TRBV5-6 to TRBJ2-1; TRBD1 agrees at 8 bases. Germline V gives CDR1 SGHDT, CDR2 YYEEEE. Germline trimming cut 4 bases from V and 7 bases from J; bases unmatched to any gene: 4. The CDR3 runs to 13 residues. CDR3 sequence: CASSPDRENEQFF. In DNA form, the CDR3 reads TGTGCCAGCAGCCCGGACAGGGAAAATGAGCAGTTCTTC.

The chain joins TRBV6-1 to TRBJ2-1, with D possibly TRBD1 on 6 matching bases. The V end was cut by 0 bases, the J end by 6 bases, with 15 bases between. CDR3 size: 16 residues. CDR1 MNHNS and CDR2 SASEGT come from the germline V gene. In DNA form, the CDR3 reads TGTGCCAGCAGTGAAGCTGCTACAGGGTCTCTCAATGAGCAGTTCTTC. It yields the protein CASSEAATGSLNEQFF.

The genes are TRBV11-3 and TRBJ2-5; D might be TRBD2 (5 bases). CDR1 is SGHNT, CDR2 YENEEA, per germline. This CDR3 has 14 amino acids. V was shortened by 5 bases and J by 2 bases, with 12 bases between the two germline ends. CDR3: CASSLSGSQETQYF. In DNA form, the CDR3 reads TGTGCCAGCAGCCTCAGCGGTTCTCAAGAGACCCAGTACTTC.

This chain links TRBV29-1 with TRBJ2-7; no clear D. The V end lost 5 bases, the J end lost 3 bases, and 8 bases lay between the germline ends. The germline gives CDR1 SQVTM, CDR2 ANQGSEA. The CDR3 has 11 amino acids. CDR3 sequence (DNA): TGCAGCGTTAACAGCAACTACGAGCAGTACTTC. Residues: CSVNSNYEQYF.

The chain links TRBV18 to TRBJ1-1; maybe TRBD1 (5 bases). Trimming cost V 3 bases and J 3 bases, with 8 bases left between them. The length of the CDR3 is 13 residues. Germline V gene sequence: CDR1 KGHSH, CDR2 LQKENI. The DNA of the CDR3 is TGTGCCAGCTCACCGGGGCAGGACACTGAAGCTTTCTTT. This sequence encodes CASSPGQDTEAFF.

This clone has only a few counts. The chain joins TRBV29-1 to TRBJ1-1; D gene ambiguous. The CDR3 is made up of 10 amino acids. Trimming shortened V by 4 bases and J by 5 bases, and 5 bases separated the two germline ends. Germline loops: CDR1 SQVTM, CDR2 ANQGSEA. For the CDR3, the DNA is TGCAGCGTTGTGAGGACTGAAGCTTTCTTT. This gives the protein CSVVRTEAFF. Full variable domain (outside the CDR3, taken from reference TRBV29-1 and TRBJ1-1): SAVISQKPSRDICQRGTSLTIQCQVDSQVTMMFWYRQQPGQSLTLIATANQGSEATYESGFVIDKFPISRPNLTFSTLTVSNMSPEDSSIYLCSVVRTEAFFGQGTRLTVV.

Here the CDR3 DNA reads TGTGCCAGCAGCTTGGATCCGAACAGACGGAACACTGAAGCTTTCTTT. Translating gives CASSLDPNRRNTEAFF. V gene TRBV5-6 combines with J gene TRBJ1-1, with no clear D. Germline V lookup: CDR1 SGHDT, CDR2 YYEEEE. Trimming removed 0 bases from V and 1 base from J, with 13 bases in between. There are 16 residues in the CDR3.

V gene TRBV5-5 combines with J gene TRBJ2-7, with a possible D match to TRBD2 (5 bases). This CDR3 spans 13 amino acids. From germline, CDR1 is SGHKS and CDR2 YYEKEE (reference sequence). V lost 0 bases, J lost 2 bases, and 6 bases lay in between. CDR3 residues: CASSLGGPYEQYF. The CDR3 bases are TGTGCCAGCAGCTTGGGAGGGCCCTACGAGCAGTACTTC.

The chain joins TRBV5-6 to TRBJ1-1, with D uncertain. Germline values: CDR1 SGHDT, CDR2 YYEEEE. V lost 4 bases to trimming and J lost 0 bases, with 10 bases between them. This CDR3 spans 14 amino acids. CDR3 bases: TGTGCCAGCAGCCATGCCCAGATGAACACTGAAGCTTTCTTT. It translates to CASSHAQMNTEAFF.

To note about this clone: The same CDR3 is also encoded by other DNA sequences in this sample. This chain links TRBV28 with TRBJ2-7; no reliable D call. V lost 2 bases and J lost 0, with 5 bases in between. Germline CDR1 and CDR2: MDHEN and SYDVKM. The CDR3 runs to 13 residues. The CDR3 nucleotides are TGTGCCAGCAGTTTACCGGGCTCCTACGAGCAGTACTTC. It encodes CASSLPGSYEQYF.

The V gene is TRBV2, the J gene TRBJ1-1, with a tentative D call TRBD1 (5 bases). CDR1 and CDR2 (germline): SNHLY, FYNNEI. The CDR3 runs to 13 residues. V dropped 5 bases and J dropped 6 bases, with 13 bases sitting between them. DNA of the CDR3: TGTGCCAGCAGTCCGGGACTCTATCCTGAAGCTTTCTTT. Translation: CASSPGLYPEAFF.

The chain uses TRBV20-1 and TRBJ1-1; D is undetermined. This CDR3 is built from 10 residues. Germline V lookup: CDR1 DFQATT, CDR2 SNEGSKA (reference sequence). Trimming stripped 3 bases from V and 4 bases from J, with 3 bases between. CDR3: CSASFTEAFF. DNA of the CDR3: TGCAGTGCTAGCTTCACTGAAGCTTTCTTT.

This chain joins TRBV7-9 and TRBJ2-5; D is possibly TRBD1 (5 bases). The CDR3 covers 14 residues. V gave up 0 bases and J gave up 3 bases, with 8 bases separating them. CDR1 SEHNR and CDR2 FQNEAQ come from the germline V gene (reference sequence). The CDR3 here is CASSLALGEETQYF. The DNA of the CDR3 is TGTGCCAGCAGCTTAGCGCTAGGGGAAGAGACCCAGTACTTC.

This sequence joins TRBV15 and TRBJ2-7, with 12 nucleotides matching TRBD1. This CDR3 is built from 18 residues. CDR1 LNHNV and CDR2 YYDKDF come from the germline V gene (reference sequence). V trimming: 0 bases; J trimming: 2 bases; junction bases outside the gene matches: 8. The CDR3 reads CATSREGPGQGAPYEQYF. CDR3 in DNA: TGTGCCACCAGCAGAGAGGGGCCGGGACAGGGGGCCCCCTACGAGCAGTACTTC.

This chain connects TRBV19 to TRBJ1-2; 8 positions match TRBD1. This CDR3 has 13 residues. J was trimmed by 4 bases and V by 4 bases; bases with no gene match: 2. CDR1 and CDR2 from the germline V gene are LNHDA and SQIVND (reference sequence). Here the CDR3 DNA reads TGTGCCAGTAGTACCCAGGGGGCCTATGGCTACACCTTC. Translation: CASSTQGAYGYTF.

The rearrangement joins TRBV5-1 to TRBJ1-1, with D unclear. The ends were cut back, 0 bases at V and 0 bases at J, with 6 bases in the middle. The CDR3 contains 14 residues. CDR1 is SGHRS, CDR2 YFSETQ, per germline. DNA for the CDR3: TGCGCCAGCAGCTTGGGTACAGTGAACACTGAAGCTTTCTTT. Its translation: CASSLGTVNTEAFF.

CDR3: CASSLGGRTEAFF. Here the CDR3 DNA reads TGTGCCAGCAGTTTGGGGGGTCGGACTGAAGCTTTCTTT. J is TRBJ1-1 and V is TRBV27; TRBD1 is a possible D gene (5 bases). Trimming took 3 bases from V and 5 from J, leaving 10 bases between them. This CDR3 comprises 13 residues. Per germline, CDR1 MNHEY and CDR2 SMNVEV (reference sequence).

The rearrangement uses TRBV9 and TRBJ1-6; D ambiguous. This CDR3 spans 15 amino acids. Germline CDR1 reads SGDLS; CDR2 reads YYNGEE. V gave up 5 bases and J gave up 0 bases, with 9 bases separating them. CDR3 sequence: CASSGESSYNSPLHF. CDR3 DNA sequence: TGTGCCAGCAGTGGGGAGAGCTCCTATAATTCACCCCTCCACTTT.